This is a list of T cell receptor beta chains from one sample in a study of blood T cells in healthy people across ages. TCRdb re-called the 5' RACE reads with MiXCR, one entry per CDR3 protein. Counted here are approximately 690,000 distinct CDR3 sequences, 40% to 50% occurring once; the ten biggest clones make up about 32%. Sequencing was performed on blood. The receptors shown here come from an elderly man in good health. CDR3s leave out the opening cysteine and the closing phenylalanine or tryptophan.

v_call: TRBV12-3/TRBV12-4; j_call: TRBJ2-7; cdr3_aa: ASSSLYGQY
v_call: TRBV7-9; j_call: TRBJ1-5; cdr3_aa: ASSPGGVKERNQPQH
v_call: TRBV28; j_call: TRBJ1-5; cdr3_aa: ASSLSRTGNQPQH
v_call: TRBV20-1; j_call: TRBJ2-3; cdr3_aa: SATDRDRSTDTQY
v_call: TRBV10-3; j_call: TRBJ1-5; cdr3_aa: AVGSNQPQH
v_call: TRBV10-2; j_call: TRBJ2-4; cdr3_aa: ASSLGQGTKNIQY
v_call: TRBV20-1; j_call: TRBJ1-2; cdr3_aa: SASTGNNYGYT
v_call: TRBV6-6; j_call: TRBJ2-1; cdr3_aa: ASSTKLADNEQF
v_call: TRBV6-6; j_call: TRBJ2-5; cdr3_aa: ASSYDGGVGETQY
v_call: TRBV11-2; j_call: TRBJ2-5; cdr3_aa: ASSLSPGLARIQETQY
v_call: TRBV2; j_call: TRBJ2-3; cdr3_aa: ASYSGGLTDTQY
v_call: TRBV7-2; j_call: TRBJ2-3; cdr3_aa: ASSRWGITSTDTQY
v_call: TRBV27; j_call: TRBJ2-7; cdr3_aa: ASSSPGAMSSYEQY
v_call: TRBV6-2/TRBV6-3; j_call: TRBJ2-1; cdr3_aa: ASSYKETQF
v_call: TRBV29-1; j_call: TRBJ2-7; cdr3_aa: SVEIQSNYEQY
v_call: TRBV5-8; j_call: TRBJ2-7; cdr3_aa: ASSLYSGAEKYEQY
v_call: TRBV7-2; j_call: TRBJ2-1; cdr3_aa: ASSLTSGGPERAGQQF
v_call: TRBV6-1; j_call: -; cdr3_aa: ASSDSRTGAAF
v_call: TRBV6-2/TRBV6-3; j_call: TRBJ2-4; cdr3_aa: ASSYLAVPGQGPVGEQY
v_call: TRBV6-1; j_call: TRBJ2-5; cdr3_aa: ASKKTSGSGETQY
v_call: TRBV20-1; j_call: TRBJ2-3; cdr3_aa: SAHRTSGLTDTQY
v_call: TRBV9; j_call: TRBJ2-7; cdr3_aa: ASSVEFDTYEQY
v_call: TRBV7-2; j_call: TRBJ2-5; cdr3_aa: ASSRPGGQEAQY
v_call: TRBV12-3/TRBV12-4; j_call: -; cdr3_aa: ASRRAAGGEQY
v_call: TRBV20-1; j_call: TRBJ1-1; cdr3_aa: SARGRRIEAF
v_call: TRBV5-5; j_call: TRBJ2-5; cdr3_aa: ASSPWVSGSGETQY
v_call: TRBV6-2/TRBV6-3; j_call: TRBJ2-5; cdr3_aa: ASSYGSGELKTQY
v_call: TRBV27; j_call: -; cdr3_aa: ASSPRSVYNEQY
v_call: TRBV6-5; j_call: TRBJ2-2; cdr3_aa: ASRFRGGKNTGELF
v_call: TRBV6-1; j_call: -; cdr3_aa: ASTFTGTSGIYEQY